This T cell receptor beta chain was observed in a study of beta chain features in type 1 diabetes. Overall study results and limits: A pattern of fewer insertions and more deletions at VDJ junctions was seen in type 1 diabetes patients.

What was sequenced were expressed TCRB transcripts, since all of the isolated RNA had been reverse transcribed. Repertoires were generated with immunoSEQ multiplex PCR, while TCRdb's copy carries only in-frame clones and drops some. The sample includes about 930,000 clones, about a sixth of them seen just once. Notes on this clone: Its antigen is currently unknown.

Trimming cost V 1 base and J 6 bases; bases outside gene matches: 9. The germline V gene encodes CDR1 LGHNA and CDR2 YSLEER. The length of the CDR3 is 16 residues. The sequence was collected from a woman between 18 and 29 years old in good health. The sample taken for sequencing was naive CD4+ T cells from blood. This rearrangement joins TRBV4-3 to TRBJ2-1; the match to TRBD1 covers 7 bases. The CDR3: CASSQVGRQGGNEQFF. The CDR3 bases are TGCGCCAGCAGCCAAGTGGGGAGACAGGGCGGCAATGAGCAGTTCTTC.